This T cell receptor beta chain was retrieved from a study of blood T cell repertoires in COVID-19. Overall study: The cDNA or gDNA used as material had been derived from T cells, B-cell-depleted T cells, or PBMCs.

The germline CDR1 and CDR2 sequences are SGHDN and FVKESK. This CDR3 has 15 residues. V was clipped by 5 bases and J by 5 bases; unmatched bases: 9. Assay used: immunoSEQ multiplex PCR; TCRdb lists only in-frame clones, some missing. Here the sample spans fewer than 140,000 clones, over 60% being singletons. This clonotype originated in an elderly man with COVID-19, enrolled during active disease. The J gene is TRBJ2-5, the V gene TRBV14, with 9 bases matching TRBD1. The sequencing sample was made of peripheral blood. This CDR3 reads CASSYPLGQGETQYF. The CDR3 DNA reads TGTGCCAGCAGCTACCCCCTAGGACAGGGGGAGACCCAGTACTTC.